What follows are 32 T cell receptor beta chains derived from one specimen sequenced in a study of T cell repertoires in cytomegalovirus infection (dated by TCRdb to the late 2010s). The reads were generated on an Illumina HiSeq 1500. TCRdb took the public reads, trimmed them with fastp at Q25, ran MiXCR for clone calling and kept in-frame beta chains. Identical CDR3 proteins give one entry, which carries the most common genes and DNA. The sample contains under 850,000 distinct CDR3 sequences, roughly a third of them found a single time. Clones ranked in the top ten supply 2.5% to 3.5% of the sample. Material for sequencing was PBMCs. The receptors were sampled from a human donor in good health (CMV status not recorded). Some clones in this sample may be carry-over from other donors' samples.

In nucleotides, the CDR3 is TGTGCCAGTAGTATAATCGAGGGCCCGAACACTGAAGCTTTCTTT. It is translated as CASSIIEGPNTEAFF. The chain is built from TRBV19 and TRBJ1-1; no clear D. V gave up 2 bases and J gave up 1 base, with 11 bases separating them. This CDR3 region has 15 residues. Germline V gene lookup returns CDR1 LNHDA and CDR2 SQIVND (reference sequence).

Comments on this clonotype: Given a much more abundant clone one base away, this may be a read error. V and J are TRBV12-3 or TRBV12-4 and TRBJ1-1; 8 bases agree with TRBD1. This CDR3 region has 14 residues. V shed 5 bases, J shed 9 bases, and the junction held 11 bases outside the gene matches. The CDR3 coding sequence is TGTGCCAGCAGTCCATCACAAACAGGGGGACAAGCTTTCTTT. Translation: CASSPSQTGGQAFF.

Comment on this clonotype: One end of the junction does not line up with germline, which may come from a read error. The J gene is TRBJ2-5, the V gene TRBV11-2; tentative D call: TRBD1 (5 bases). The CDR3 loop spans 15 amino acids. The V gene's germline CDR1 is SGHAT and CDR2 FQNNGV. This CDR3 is CDSSSKTQGRETQYF. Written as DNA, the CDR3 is TGTGACAGCAGCTCAAAAACTCAGGGCCGAGAGACCCAGTACTTC.

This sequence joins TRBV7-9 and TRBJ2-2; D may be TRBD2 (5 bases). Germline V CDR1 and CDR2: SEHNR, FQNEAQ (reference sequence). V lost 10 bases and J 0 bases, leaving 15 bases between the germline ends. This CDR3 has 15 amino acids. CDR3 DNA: TGTGCCACCTCACGGGAACGAGCGAACACCGGGGAGCTGTTTTTT. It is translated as CATSRERANTGELFF.

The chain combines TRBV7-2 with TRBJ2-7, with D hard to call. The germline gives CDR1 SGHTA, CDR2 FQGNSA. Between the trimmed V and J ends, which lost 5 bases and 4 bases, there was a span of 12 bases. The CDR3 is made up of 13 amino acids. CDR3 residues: CASSPWSEYEQYF. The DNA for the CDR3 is TGTGCCAGCAGCCCCTGGTCGGAATACGAGCAGTACTTC.

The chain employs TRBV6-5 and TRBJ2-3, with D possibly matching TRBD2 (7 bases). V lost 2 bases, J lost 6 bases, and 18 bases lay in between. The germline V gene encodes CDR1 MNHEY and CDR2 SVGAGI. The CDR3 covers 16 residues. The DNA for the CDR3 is TGTGCCAGCAGTTACCGGGCGACTACGGGGGGCGATACGCAGTATTTT. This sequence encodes CASSYRATTGGDTQYF.

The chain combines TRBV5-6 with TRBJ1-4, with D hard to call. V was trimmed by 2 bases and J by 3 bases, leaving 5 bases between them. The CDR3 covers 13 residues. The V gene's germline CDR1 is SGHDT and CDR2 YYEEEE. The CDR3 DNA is TGTGCCAGCAGCTTTCAGTCTAATGAAAAACTGTTTTTT. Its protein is CASSFQSNEKLFF.

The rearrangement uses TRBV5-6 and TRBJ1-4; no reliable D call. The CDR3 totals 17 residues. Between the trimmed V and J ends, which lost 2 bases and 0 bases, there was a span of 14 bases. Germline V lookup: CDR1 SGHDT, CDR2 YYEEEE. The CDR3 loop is CASSFARPTSTNEKLFF. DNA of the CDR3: TGTGCCAGCAGCTTCGCACGGCCAACCTCAACTAATGAAAAACTGTTTTTT.

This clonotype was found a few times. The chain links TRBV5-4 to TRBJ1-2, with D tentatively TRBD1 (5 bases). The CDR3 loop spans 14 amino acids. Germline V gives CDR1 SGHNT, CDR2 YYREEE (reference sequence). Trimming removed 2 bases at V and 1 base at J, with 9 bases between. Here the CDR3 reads CASSFDRNNYGYTF. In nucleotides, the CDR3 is TGTGCCAGCAGCTTCGACAGAAATAACTATGGCTACACCTTC.

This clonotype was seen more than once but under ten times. This chain's CDR3 is CASSLVDVNQPQHF. The DNA of the CDR3 is TGTGCCAGCAGTTTAGTCGATGTCAATCAGCCCCAGCATTTT. The J gene is TRBJ1-5, the V gene TRBV12-3 or TRBV12-4; no definite D call. The CDR3 totals 14 residues. V gave up 1 base and J gave up 3 bases, with 7 bases separating them.

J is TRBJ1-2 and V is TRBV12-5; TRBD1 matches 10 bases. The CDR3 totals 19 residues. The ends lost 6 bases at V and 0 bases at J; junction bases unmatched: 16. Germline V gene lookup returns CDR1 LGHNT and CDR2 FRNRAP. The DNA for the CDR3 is TGTGCTAGTGGACCAGACCGTCGACAGGGGGCGTCTGCTAACTATGGCTACACCTTC. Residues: CASGPDRRQGASANYGYTF.

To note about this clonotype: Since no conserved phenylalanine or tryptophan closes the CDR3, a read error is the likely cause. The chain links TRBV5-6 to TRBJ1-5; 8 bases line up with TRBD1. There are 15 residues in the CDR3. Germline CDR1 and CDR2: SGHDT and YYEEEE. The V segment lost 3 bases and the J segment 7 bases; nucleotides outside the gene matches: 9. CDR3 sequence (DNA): TGTGCCAGCAGCTACGGACAGGGAGCTGTGCAGCCCCAGCATTTG. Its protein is CASSYGQGAVQPQHL.

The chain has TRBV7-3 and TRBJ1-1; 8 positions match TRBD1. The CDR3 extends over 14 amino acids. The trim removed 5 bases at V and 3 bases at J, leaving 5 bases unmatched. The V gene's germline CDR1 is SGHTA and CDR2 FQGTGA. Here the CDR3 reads CASSPRQGYTEAFF. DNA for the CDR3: TGTGCCAGCAGCCCTCGACAGGGGTACACTGAAGCTTTCTTT.

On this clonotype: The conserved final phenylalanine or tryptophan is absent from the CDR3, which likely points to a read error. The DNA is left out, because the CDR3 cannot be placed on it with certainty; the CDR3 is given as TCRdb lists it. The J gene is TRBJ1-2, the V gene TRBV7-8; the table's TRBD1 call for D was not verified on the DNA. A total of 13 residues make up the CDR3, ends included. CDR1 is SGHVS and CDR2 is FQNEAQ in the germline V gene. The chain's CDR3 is CASSLSGSLSQVV.

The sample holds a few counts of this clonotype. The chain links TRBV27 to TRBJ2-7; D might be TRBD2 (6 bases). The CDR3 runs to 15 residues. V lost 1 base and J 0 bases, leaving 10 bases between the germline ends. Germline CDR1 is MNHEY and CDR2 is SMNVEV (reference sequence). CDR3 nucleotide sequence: TGTGCCAGCAGTTTATGGGGGGTTAACTCCTACGAGCAGTACTTC. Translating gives CASSLWGVNSYEQYF.

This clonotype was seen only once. The DNA of the CDR3 is TGTGCCAGCAGCCAGGGACAGGGAATCACCTACGAGCAGTACTTC. Amino acid sequence: CASSQGQGITYEQYF. The rearrangement links TRBV14 to TRBJ2-7; 9 nucleotides align to TRBD1. This CDR3 contains 15 residues. Germline CDR1 reads SGHDN; CDR2 reads FVKESK. Germline trimming cut 3 bases from V and 2 bases from J; bases unmatched to any gene: 5.

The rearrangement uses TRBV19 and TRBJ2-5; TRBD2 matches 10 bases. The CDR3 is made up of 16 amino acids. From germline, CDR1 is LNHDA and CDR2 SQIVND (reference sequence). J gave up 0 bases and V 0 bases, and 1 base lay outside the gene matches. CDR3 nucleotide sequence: TGTGCCAGTAGTATAGAAGGACTAGCGGACCAAGAGACCCAGTACTTC. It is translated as CASSIEGLADQETQYF.

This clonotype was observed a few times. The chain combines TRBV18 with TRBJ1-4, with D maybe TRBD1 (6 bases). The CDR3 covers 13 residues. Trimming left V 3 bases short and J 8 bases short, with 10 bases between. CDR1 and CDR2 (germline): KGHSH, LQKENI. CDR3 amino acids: CASSPGGGEKLFF. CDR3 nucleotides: TGTGCCAGCTCACCCGGCGGGGGCGAAAAACTGTTTTTT.

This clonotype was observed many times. DNA of the CDR3: TGTGCCAGCAGTGTTAAAGGGGCCGGCGAGCAGTACTTC. Translated, it gives CASSVKGAGEQYF. V and J are TRBV2 and TRBJ2-7; D might be TRBD1 (5 bases). The germline gives CDR1 SNHLY, CDR2 FYNNEI. Trimming removed 4 bases at V and 6 bases at J, with 13 bases between. There are 13 residues in the CDR3.

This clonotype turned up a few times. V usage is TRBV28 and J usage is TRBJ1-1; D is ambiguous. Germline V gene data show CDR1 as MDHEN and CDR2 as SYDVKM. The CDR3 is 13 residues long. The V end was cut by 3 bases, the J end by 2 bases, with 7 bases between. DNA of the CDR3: TGTGCCAGCAGTTTTTCCTTTAACACTGAAGCTTTCTTT. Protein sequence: CASSFSFNTEAFF.

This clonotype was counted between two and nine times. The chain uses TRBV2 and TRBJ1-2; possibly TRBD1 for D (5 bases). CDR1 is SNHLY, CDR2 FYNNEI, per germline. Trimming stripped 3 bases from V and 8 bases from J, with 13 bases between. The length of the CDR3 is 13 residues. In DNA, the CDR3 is TGTGCCAGCAGTGATATCGGGGCTTGGGGCTACACCTTC. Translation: CASSDIGAWGYTF.

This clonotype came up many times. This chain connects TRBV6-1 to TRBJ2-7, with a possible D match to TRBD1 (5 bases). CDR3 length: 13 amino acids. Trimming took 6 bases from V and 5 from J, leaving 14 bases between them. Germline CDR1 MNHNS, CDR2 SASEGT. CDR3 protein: CASRIPGLDEQYF. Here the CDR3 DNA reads TGTGCCAGCAGAATTCCAGGGTTGGACGAGCAGTACTTC.

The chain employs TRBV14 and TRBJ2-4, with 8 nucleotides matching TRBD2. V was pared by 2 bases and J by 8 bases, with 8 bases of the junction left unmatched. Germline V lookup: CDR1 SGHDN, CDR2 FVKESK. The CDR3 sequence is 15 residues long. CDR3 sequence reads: CASSQPGTRSHIQYF. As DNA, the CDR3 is TGTGCCAGCAGCCAACCCGGGACTAGGTCACACATTCAGTACTTC.

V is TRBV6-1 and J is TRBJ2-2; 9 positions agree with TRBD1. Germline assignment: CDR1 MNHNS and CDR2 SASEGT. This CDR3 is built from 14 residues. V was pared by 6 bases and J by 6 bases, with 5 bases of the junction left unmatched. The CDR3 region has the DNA TGTGCCAGCAGGGGACAGGGAGTCCCCGGGGAGCTGTTTTTT. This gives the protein CASRGQGVPGELFF.

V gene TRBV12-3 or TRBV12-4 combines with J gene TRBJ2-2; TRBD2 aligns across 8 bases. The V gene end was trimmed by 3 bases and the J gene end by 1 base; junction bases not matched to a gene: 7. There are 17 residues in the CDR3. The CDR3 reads CASSFMSLAGNTGELFF. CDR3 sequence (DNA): TGTGCCAGCAGTTTTATGTCCCTAGCGGGGAACACCGGGGAGCTGTTTTTT.

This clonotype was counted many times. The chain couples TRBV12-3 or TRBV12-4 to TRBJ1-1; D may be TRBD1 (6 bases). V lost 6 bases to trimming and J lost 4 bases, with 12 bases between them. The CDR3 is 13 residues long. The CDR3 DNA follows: TGTGCCAGCAGCCTCGGAGGGGGCACTGAAGCTTTCTTT. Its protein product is CASSLGGGTEAFF.

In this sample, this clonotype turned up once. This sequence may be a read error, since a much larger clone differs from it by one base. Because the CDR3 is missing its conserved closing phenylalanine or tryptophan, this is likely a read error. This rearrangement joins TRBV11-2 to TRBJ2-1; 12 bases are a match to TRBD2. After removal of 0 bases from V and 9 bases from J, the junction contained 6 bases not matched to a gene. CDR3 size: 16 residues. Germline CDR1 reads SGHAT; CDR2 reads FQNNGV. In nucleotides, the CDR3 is TGTGCCAGCAGCTTAGAGTTTACTAGCGGGAGGCGTGAGCAGTTCTTA. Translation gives CASSLEFTSGRREQFL.

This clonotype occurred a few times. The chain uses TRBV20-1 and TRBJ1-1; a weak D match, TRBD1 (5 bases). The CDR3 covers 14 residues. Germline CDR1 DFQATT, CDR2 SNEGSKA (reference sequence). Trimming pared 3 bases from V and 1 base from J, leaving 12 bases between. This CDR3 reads CSASLQVKNTEAFF. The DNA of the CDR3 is TGCAGTGCTAGCCTACAGGTGAAGAACACTGAAGCTTTCTTT.

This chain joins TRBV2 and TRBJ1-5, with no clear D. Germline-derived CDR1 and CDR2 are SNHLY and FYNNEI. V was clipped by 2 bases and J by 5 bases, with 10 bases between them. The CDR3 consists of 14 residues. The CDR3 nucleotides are TGTGCCAGCAGTGAATGGGGTCGCGATCAGCCCCAGCATTTT. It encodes CASSEWGRDQPQHF.

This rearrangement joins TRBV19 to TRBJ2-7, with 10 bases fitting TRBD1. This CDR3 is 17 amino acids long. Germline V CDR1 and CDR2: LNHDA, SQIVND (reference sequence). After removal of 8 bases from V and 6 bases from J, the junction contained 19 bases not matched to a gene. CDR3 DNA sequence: TGTGCCAGTCGCCAAAAATCTCTCGACAGGGGGCAGAGCGAGCAGTACTTC. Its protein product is CASRQKSLDRGQSEQYF.

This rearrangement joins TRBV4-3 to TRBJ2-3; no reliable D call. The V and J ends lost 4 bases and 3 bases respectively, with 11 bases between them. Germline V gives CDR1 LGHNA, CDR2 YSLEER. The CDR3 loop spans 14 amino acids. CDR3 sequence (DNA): TGCGCCAGCAGCCCCCTTGCGATGACAGATACGCAGTATTTT. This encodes CASSPLAMTDTQYF.

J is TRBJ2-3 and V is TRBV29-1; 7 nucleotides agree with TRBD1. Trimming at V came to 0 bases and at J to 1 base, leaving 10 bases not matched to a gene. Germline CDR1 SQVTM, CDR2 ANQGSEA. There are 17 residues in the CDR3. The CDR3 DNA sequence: TGCAGCGTTGAAGATTTGGGTGGACAGGTACGCACAGATACGCAGTATTTT. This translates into CSVEDLGGQVRTDTQYF.